A single sample gave rise to the 14 T cell receptor beta chains below, sequenced in a study of T cell repertoires in cytomegalovirus infection (dated by TCRdb to between 2018 and 2021). The sample's treatment or condition label is to be understood as: in vitro stimulation with specific CMV peptide epitopes to enrich CMV-specific T cells. TCRdb shows the sequencer as Illumina HiSeq 1500. The public reads were reprocessed in TCRdb via fastp at Q25 and MiXCR, keeping in-frame beta chains. When rows share a CDR3 protein, they turn into one entry using the most common DNA and genes. Across this sample there are approximately 910,000 distinct CDR3 sequences, with approximately 31% seen only once. The ten most abundant clones make up more than 12% of the sample. These TCRs' antigens remain unknown. The sequences come from cultured CD8+ T cells from PBMCs, collected from culture after CMV antigen stimulation. Receptor source: a human donor in good health (CMV status not recorded). Some clones in this sample may be carry-over from other donors' samples.

As for this clonotype: Since a much larger clone is just one base distant, this may be a read error. The CDR3 sequence: CASSVRGKGYTF. The CDR3 coding sequence is TGTGCCAGTTCCGTCAGGGGGAAAGGCTACACCTTC. The chain employs TRBV7-6 and TRBJ1-2; 7 bases match TRBD1. J gave up 8 bases and V 9 bases, and 9 bases lay outside the gene matches. Looked up from germline, CDR1 is SGHVS and CDR2 is FNYEAQ. The CDR3 spans 12 residues. The complete variable domain, with remaining parts taken from reference TRBV7-6 and TRBJ1-2, reads GAGVSQSPRYKVTKRGQDVALRCDPISGHVSLYWYRQALGQGPEFLTYFNYEAQQDKSGLPNDRFSAERPEGSISTLTIQRTEQRDSAMYRCASSVRGKGYTFGSGTRLTVV.

CDR3 nucleotide sequence: TGTGCCAGCAGCATCAGGGGTGCCGGTCACGAGCAGTACGTC. Encoded protein: CASSIRGAGHEQYV. The gene calls are TRBV28 and TRBJ2-7; D may be TRBD1 (6 bases). Germline CDR1 and CDR2: MDHEN and SYDVKM. V was cut by 6 bases and J by 5 bases, with 17 bases left in between. This CDR3 comprises 14 residues.

The CDR3, as DNA: TGTGCCAGCAGTGAAACGGGGACAGGGTTTTTCAATGAGCAGTTCTTC. It specifies CASSETGTGFFNEQFF. The J gene is TRBJ2-1, the V gene TRBV6-1; the match to TRBD1 covers 9 bases. The CDR3 sequence is 16 residues long. Germline CDR1 is MNHNS and CDR2 is SASEGT. Losses at the gene ends were 2 bases for V and 6 bases for J; bases not matched to a gene: 8.

This clonotype was recorded a few times. The J gene is TRBJ1-3, the V gene TRBV6-1, with D unclear. CDR1 is MNHNS, CDR2 SASEGT, per germline. V lost 2 bases, J lost 1 base, and 6 bases lay in between. This CDR3 has 14 residues. The CDR3 coding sequence is TGTGCCAGCAGTGAATGGGGATCTGGAAACACCATATATTTT. Protein: CASSEWGSGNTIYF.

This clonotype came up a few times. V and J are TRBV6-5 and TRBJ2-5, with D possibly called TRBD1 or TRBD2 (6 bases each). The CDR3 is 13 residues long. Between the trimmed V and J ends, which lost 4 bases and 6 bases, there was a span of 12 bases. Germline CDR1 and CDR2: MNHEY and SVGAGI. CDR3: CASSWGAFQTQYF. CDR3 bases: TGTGCCAGCAGTTGGGGGGCATTCCAGACCCAGTACTTC.

The V gene is TRBV7-9, the J gene TRBJ2-7, with a possible D match to TRBD2 (6 bases). Germline CDR1 and CDR2: SEHNR and FQNEAQ (reference sequence). V dropped 1 base and J dropped 5 bases, with 12 bases sitting between them. The CDR3 runs 14 residues. The CDR3 reads CASSLGRREHEQYV. The CDR3 coding sequence is TGTGCCAGCAGCTTAGGAAGGAGGGAGCACGAGCAGTACGTC.

The rearrangement links TRBV7-9 to TRBJ2-3; TRBD1 is a possible D gene (6 bases). Germline CDR1 and CDR2: SEHNR and FQNEAQ (reference sequence). Trimming removed 2 bases from V and 1 base from J, with 16 bases in between. This CDR3 contains 17 residues. Written as DNA, the CDR3 is TGTGCCAGCAGCTTAAGACAGGACCCCCGGGGCACAGATACGCAGTATTTT. This sequence encodes CASSLRQDPRGTDTQYF.

The sample holds a few counts of this clonotype. The V call is TRBV5-6, the J call TRBJ2-6; TRBD1 matches 7 bases. The junction had 11 bases not matched to a gene; V was cut back by 5 bases and J by 0 bases. The germline CDR1 and CDR2 sequences are SGHDT and YYEEEE. The CDR3 length is 18 residues. Here the CDR3 reads CASSYSTGHLSGANVLTF. Here the CDR3 DNA reads TGTGCCAGCAGTTATTCGACAGGGCACCTCTCTGGGGCCAACGTCCTGACTTTC.

This clonotype was seen only a few times. V and J are TRBV12-3 or TRBV12-4 and TRBJ2-1, with D perhaps TRBD2 (6 bases). The length of the CDR3 is 14 residues. Trimming took off 8 bases at V and 3 bases at J, with 14 bases between the two ends. The CDR3 loop reads CASQGLDFYNEQFF. CDR3 coding DNA: TGTGCCAGCCAGGGACTCGATTTCTACAATGAGCAGTTCTTC.

The V gene is TRBV2, the J gene TRBJ2-1; 9 nucleotides match TRBD1. Germline V gives CDR1 SNHLY, CDR2 FYNNEI. The CDR3 totals 16 residues. With V trimmed by 3 bases and J by 3 bases, 6 bases remained unmatched. CDR3 nucleotide sequence: TGTGCCAGCAGTGACGTTGACAGGGGGGGCTACAATGAGCAGTTCTTC. Its translation: CASSDVDRGGYNEQFF.

This clonotype was counted many times. The V call is TRBV28, the J call TRBJ2-4; D is ambiguous. Per germline, CDR1 MDHEN and CDR2 SYDVKM. Trimming left V 6 bases short and J 4 bases short, with 16 bases between. The CDR3 consists of 15 residues. The CDR3 DNA sequence: TGTGCCAGCAGCCGTTATCCCCGTCAAAAAAACATTCAGTACTTC. Residues: CASSRYPRQKNIQYF.

This clonotype was seen at least ten times. The chain is built from TRBV7-8 and TRBJ1-1, with TRBD1 as a possible D gene (6 bases). This CDR3 has 15 residues. The V gene's germline CDR1 is SGHVS and CDR2 FQNEAQ. V lost 1 base and J 7 bases, leaving 16 bases between the germline ends. CDR3 nucleotide sequence: TGTGCCAGCAGCTTAGGTTCTGCGGGGGCAGGTGAAGCTTTCTTT. Translated: CASSLGSAGAGEAFF.

The rearrangement links TRBV5-1 to TRBJ1-1; 7 bases line up with TRBD1. This CDR3 is built from 14 residues. Looked up from germline, CDR1 is SGHRS and CDR2 is YFSETQ. Trimming took 4 bases from V and 3 from J; bases not matched to a gene: 6. The DNA of the CDR3 is TGCGCCAGCAGCGAGACAGGGATGGACACTGAAGCTTTCTTT. This translates into CASSETGMDTEAFF.

This chain connects TRBV7-3 to TRBJ2-1, with 9 nucleotides matching TRBD2. CDR3 size: 15 residues. Germline V gene lookup returns CDR1 SGHTA and CDR2 FQGTGA. Germline trimming cut 5 bases from V and 4 bases from J; bases unmatched to any gene: 6. The CDR3 DNA reads as TGTGCCAGCAGCGGCGGGGGGGCGGGATACAATGAGCAGTTCTTC. Protein: CASSGGGAGYNEQFF.